These 18 T cell receptor beta chains share one sample of origin, sequenced in a study of identical twins. TCRdb re-derived calls from the 5' RACE reads in MiXCR, one entry per CDR3 protein. The table shows about 240,000 distinct CDR3 sequences, with 6% to 8% occurring only once. This sample was also put to use in a study of yellow fever vaccine responses in identical twins.

Material for sequencing was CD8+ T cells sorted from blood. These receptors all come from a young woman in good health.

The sample holds many counts of this clonotype. CDR3 DNA sequence: TGCGCCAGCAGCCCTGGGCCCGAACGTCCCTACAATGAGCAGTTCTTC. Residues: CASSPGPERPYNEQFF. J is TRBJ2-1 and V is TRBV5-1; D gene ambiguous. Germline assignment: CDR1 SGHRS and CDR2 YFSETQ. CDR3 length equals 16 residues. V was clipped by 4 bases and J by 2 bases, with 16 bases between them.

This clonotype came up many times. The J gene is TRBJ2-7, the V gene TRBV5-1; 9 bases are shared with TRBD1. CDR1 and CDR2 (germline): SGHRS, YFSETQ. The CDR3 spans 15 residues. Trimming removed 0 bases from V and 2 bases from J; junction bases left unmatched: 3. In nucleotides, the CDR3 is TGCGCCAGCAGCTTGGCGGACAGGGGAACCTACGAGCAGTACTTC. Translating it yields CASSLADRGTYEQYF. The full variable domain, completed using reference TRBV5-1 and TRBJ2-7, is KAGVTQTPRYLIKTRGQQVTLSCSPISGHRSVSWYQQTPGQGLQFLFEYFSETQRNKGNFPGRFSGRQFSNSRSEMNVSTLELGDSALYLCASSLADRGTYEQYFGPGTRLTVT.

This clonotype came up a few times. The chain combines TRBV3-1 with TRBJ2-3; TRBD2 matches at 9 bases. Unmatched junction bases numbered 12, after V lost 0 bases and J lost 2 bases. CDR3 size: 19 residues. The V gene's germline CDR1 is LGHDT and CDR2 YNNKEL (reference sequence). Here the CDR3 DNA reads TGTGCCAGCAGCCAAGAAGTGATAGCGGGGGATTCTAACACAGATACGCAGTATTTT. It translates to CASSQEVIAGDSNTDTQYF.

Ten or more counts support this clonotype. The chain carries TRBV29-1 and TRBJ2-7, with TRBD1 identical over 9 bases. The junction had 16 bases not matched to a gene; V was cut back by 6 bases and J by 4 bases. Germline CDR1 and CDR2: SQVTM and ANQGSEA. The CDR3 runs 16 residues. The DNA for the CDR3 is TGCAGCGTCGGGGGGCAACCGGGACAGGGAACGTACGAGCAGTACTTC. Its protein is CSVGGQPGQGTYEQYF.

Worth noting for this clonotype: The junction differs from germline at one of its ends, possibly a read error. CDR3 amino acids: CCARSRDTYIYVEQYF. CDR3 in DNA: TGCTGTGCTAGAAGCCGGGACACCTATATCTACGTAGAGCAGTACTTC. The V gene is TRBV20-1, the J gene TRBJ2-7, with D possibly being TRBD1 (6 bases). The CDR3 extends over 16 amino acids. Germline V gives CDR1 DFQATT, CDR2 SNEGSKA (reference sequence).

Many counts were recorded for this clonotype. The chain has TRBV29-1 and TRBJ2-3; 7 nucleotides align to TRBD1. The CDR3 loop spans 13 amino acids. Germline loops: CDR1 SQVTM, CDR2 ANQGSEA. With 6 bases clipped from V and 0 bases from J, the junction kept 3 bases outside the gene matches. Here the CDR3 reads CSVDRASTDTQYF. In DNA, the CDR3 is TGCAGCGTCGACAGGGCGAGCACAGATACGCAGTATTTT.

There are many counts of this clonotype. V is TRBV28 and J is TRBJ2-5, with 12 bases fitting TRBD2. The CDR3 contains 16 residues. V lost 3 bases and J lost 0; bases outside the gene matches: 2. CDR1 is MDHEN, CDR2 SYDVKM, per germline. The CDR3, as DNA: TGTGCCAGCAGTTTCACTAGCGGGGGGTACCAAGAGACCCAGTACTTC. This translates into CASSFTSGGYQETQYF.

This clonotype came up a few times. V and J are TRBV7-9 and TRBJ2-1; D remains unclear. CDR3 length equals 12 residues. Germline loops: CDR1 SEHNR, CDR2 FQNEAQ (reference sequence). Trimming removed 4 bases at V and 5 bases at J, with 6 bases between. Written as DNA, the CDR3 is TGTGCCAGCAGCTCATTAGACAATGAGCAGTTCTTC. It translates to CASSSLDNEQFF.

In its sample, this clonotype was seen many times. V gene TRBV6-5 combines with J gene TRBJ1-1, with a tentative D call TRBD1 (5 bases). Per the germline V gene, CDR1 is MNHEY and CDR2 is SVGAGI. V dropped 0 bases and J dropped 7 bases, with 9 bases sitting between them. The CDR3 has 13 residues. CDR3 region: CASSYSGGVEAFF. CDR3 in DNA: TGTGCCAGCAGTTACTCGGGGGGTGTTGAAGCTTTCTTT.

This clonotype was recorded many times. V is TRBV3-1 and J is TRBJ2-3; the match to TRBD2 covers 10 bases. There are 16 residues in the CDR3. Unmatched junction bases numbered 3, after V lost 0 bases and J lost 3 bases. In germline, CDR1 is LGHDT, CDR2 YNNKEL (reference sequence). The CDR3 coding sequence is TGTGCCAGCAGCCAAGATCTGACTAGCGGGACAGATACGCAGTATTTT. Encoded protein: CASSQDLTSGTDTQYF.

This chain uses TRBV14 with TRBJ2-4; 9 positions agree with TRBD1. This CDR3 comprises 17 residues. Germline CDR1 is SGHDN and CDR2 is FVKESK. V was pared by 1 base and J by 5 bases, with 9 bases of the junction left unmatched. DNA for the CDR3: TGTGCCAGCAGCCAAGGGCTAGTAAGGGACAGGGAAAACATTCAGTACTTC. Its translation is CASSQGLVRDRENIQYF.

This clonotype has ten or more counts. V is TRBV29-1 and J is TRBJ2-3; D gene ambiguous. Germline V gives CDR1 SQVTM, CDR2 ANQGSEA. This CDR3 is 15 amino acids long. The V gene lost 1 base and the J gene lost 0 bases, with 11 bases spanning the gap. CDR3 region: CSVEGGTYSTDTQYF. The CDR3 DNA sequence: TGCAGCGTTGAAGGCGGCACTTATAGCACAGATACGCAGTATTTT.

V and J are TRBV11-3 and TRBJ1-1, with D maybe TRBD1 (5 bases). The V end was cut by 2 bases, the J end by 3 bases, with 16 bases between. The CDR3 has 16 residues. Germline CDR1 and CDR2: SGHNT and YENEEA. DNA for the CDR3: TGTGCCAGCAGCTTACGAAGGCCGTGGGACTACACTGAAGCTTTCTTT. Amino acids: CASSLRRPWDYTEAFF. The variable domain in full, completed from reference TRBV11-3 and TRBJ1-1, reads EAGVVQSPRYKIIEKKQPVAFWCNPISGHNTLYWYLQNLGQGPELLIRYENEEAVDDSQLPKDRFSAERLKGVDSTLKIQPAELGDSAVYLCASSLRRPWDYTEAFFGQGTRLTVV.

This clonotype was seen a handful of times. This rearrangement joins TRBV2 to TRBJ2-1; D may be TRBD1 (5 bases). The CDR3 totals 13 residues. The germline V and J ends were trimmed by 5 bases and 6 bases, with 11 bases remaining between them. Germline V gene sequence: CDR1 SNHLY, CDR2 FYNNEI. The CDR3 sequence: CASSFSGPNEQFF. The CDR3 nucleotides read TGTGCCAGCAGTTTTTCAGGGCCCAATGAGCAGTTCTTC.

Note on this clonotype: Germline and junction disagree at one end, which may indicate a read error. The chain combines TRBV7-8 with TRBJ2-1; 7 positions match TRBD2. This CDR3 comprises 15 residues. In germline, CDR1 is SGHVS, CDR2 FQNEAQ. The CDR3 coding sequence is TGTGCCAGCAGCCTAGCCGCGGGGGTCGCAAATGAGCAGTTCTTC. Amino acid sequence: CASSLAAGVANEQFF.

This clonotype showed up many times. CDR3 protein: CASSLYGTDTQYF. The DNA of the CDR3 is TGCGCCAGCAGCTTGTACGGCACAGATACGCAGTATTTT. The V call is TRBV5-1, the J call TRBJ2-3; D ambiguous. V dropped 1 base and J dropped 1 base, with 4 bases sitting between them. Germline assignment: CDR1 SGHRS and CDR2 YFSETQ. This CDR3 spans 13 amino acids.

V and J are TRBV7-9 and TRBJ2-7, with TRBD2 identical over 7 bases. The CDR3 length is 16 residues. CDR1 and CDR2 from the germline V gene are SEHNR and FQNEAQ (reference sequence). The trim removed 2 bases at V and 0 bases at J, leaving 7 bases unmatched. The CDR3 here is CASSLSAGVVSYEQYF. CDR3 sequence (DNA): TGTGCCAGCAGCTTAAGCGCGGGAGTGGTCTCCTACGAGCAGTACTTC.

This rearrangement joins TRBV19 to TRBJ2-7, with D perhaps matching TRBD1 (5 bases). The CDR3 runs to 16 residues. Germline CDR1 and CDR2: LNHDA and SQIVND (reference sequence). V was clipped by 3 bases and J by 7 bases, with 22 bases between them. CDR3 protein: CASSIKGQGGLREQYF. CDR3 DNA: TGTGCCAGTAGTATTAAAGGGCAGGGTGGTTTGAGGGAGCAGTACTTC.